The present T cell receptor beta chain was sequenced within a study of identical twins. A single record per CDR3 protein comes from TCRdb applying MiXCR to the 5' RACE reads. There are roughly 690,000 distinct CDR3 sequences in the sample; about 20% occur only once, and roughly 4% lies in the top ten. Another study also made use of these data, one on T cells expressing NK-cell markers.

Sequencing used PBMCs. The receptor comes from a woman in her late teens or twenties in good health.

CDR3 coding DNA: TGTGCCAGCGCCCCCGGGACTAGCGTTTGCACCGGGGAGCTGTTTTTT. Protein product: CASAPGTSVCTGELFF. V usage is TRBV27 and J usage is TRBJ2-2; 10 bases agree with TRBD2. V shed 8 bases, J shed 4 bases, and the junction held 10 bases outside the gene matches. Germline CDR1 MNHEY, CDR2 SMNVEV (reference sequence). The CDR3 sequence is 16 residues long.